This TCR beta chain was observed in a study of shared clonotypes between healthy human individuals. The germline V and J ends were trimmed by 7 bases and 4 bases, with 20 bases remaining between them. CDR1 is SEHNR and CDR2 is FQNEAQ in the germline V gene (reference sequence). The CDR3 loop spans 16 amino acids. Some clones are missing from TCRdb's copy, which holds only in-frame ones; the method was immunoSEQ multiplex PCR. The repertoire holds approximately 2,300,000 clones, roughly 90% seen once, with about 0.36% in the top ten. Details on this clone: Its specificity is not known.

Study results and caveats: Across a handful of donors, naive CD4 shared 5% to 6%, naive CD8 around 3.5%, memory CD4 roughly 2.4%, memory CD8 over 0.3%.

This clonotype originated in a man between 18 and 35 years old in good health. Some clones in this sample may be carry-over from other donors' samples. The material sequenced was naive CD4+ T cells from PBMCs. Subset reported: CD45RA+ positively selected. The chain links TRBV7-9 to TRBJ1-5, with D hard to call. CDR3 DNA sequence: TGTGCCAGCACCGAGGATGGGGTCCGGGTGAATCAGCCCCAGCATTTT. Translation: CASTEDGVRVNQPQHF. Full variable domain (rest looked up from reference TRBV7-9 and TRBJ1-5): DTGVSQNPRHKITKRGQNVTFRCDPISEHNRLYWYRQTLGQGPEFLTYFQNEAQLEKSRLLSDRFSAERPKGSFSTLEIQRTEQGDSAMYLCASTEDGVRVNQPQHFGDGTRLSIL.